The 13 T cell receptor beta chains presented below share a single source sample, sequenced in a study of read filtering for tumor transcriptome and immune sequencing. This library used around 0.4 ug RNA and molecular barcoded adaptors spanning alpha/delta and beta/gamma chains. TCRdb passed the reads through MiXCR, listing each CDR3 protein once. The sample has 85,000 or so distinct CDR3 sequences, approximately 13% seen once. The specimen was a population of CD138-negative cells sorted from bone marrow. The receptors derive from a donor over 35 with multiple myeloma.

In its sample, this clonotype was seen many times. J is TRBJ1-1 and V is TRBV6-5; D unclear. CDR3 length: 15 amino acids. Trimming removed 0 bases at V and 4 bases at J, with 12 bases between. Germline CDR1 reads MNHEY; CDR2 reads SVGAGI. The CDR3 nucleotides read TGTGCCAGCAGTTACTCGAGGAGTTCAAGCACTGAAGCTTTCTTT. Protein sequence: CASSYSRSSSTEAFF.

This clonotype was detected many times. V and J are TRBV27 and TRBJ2-1; D is ambiguous. Trimming took off 3 bases at V and 0 bases at J, with 12 bases between the two ends. The germline V gene encodes CDR1 MNHEY and CDR2 SMNVEV (reference sequence). This CDR3 comprises 16 residues. CDR3 coding DNA: TGTGCCAGCAGTTTGGGTGGTCTTAGCTCCTACAATGAGCAGTTCTTC. Encoded protein: CASSLGGLSSYNEQFF.

This clonotype was found many times. The chain is built from TRBV18 and TRBJ2-7, with TRBD2 matching 8 bases. The CDR3 covers 15 residues. CDR1 is KGHSH and CDR2 is LQKENI in the germline V gene. V trimming: 0 bases; J trimming: 2 bases; junction bases outside the gene matches: 3. CDR3 protein: CASSPPSGGTYEQYF. The DNA of the CDR3 is TGTGCCAGCTCACCACCCAGCGGGGGCACCTACGAGCAGTACTTC. Full variable domain (outside the CDR3, taken from reference TRBV18 and TRBJ2-7): NAGVMQNPRHLVRRRGQEARLRCSPMKGHSHVYWYRQLPEEGLKFMVYLQKENIIDESGMPKERFSAEFPKEGPSILRIQQVVRGDSAAYFCASSPPSGGTYEQYFGPGTRLTVT.

The genes are TRBV20-1 and TRBJ2-1, with D possibly TRBD2 on 6 matching bases. V was trimmed by 2 bases and J by 3 bases, leaving 14 bases between them. The V gene's germline CDR1 is DFQATT and CDR2 SNEGSKA (reference sequence). The CDR3 runs to 15 residues. This CDR3 is CSARPSGTGYNEQFF. The DNA of the CDR3 is TGCAGTGCTAGACCCTCCGGGACTGGCTACAATGAGCAGTTCTTC.

This clonotype was seen at least ten times. The V call is TRBV6-5, the J call TRBJ1-1; 7 bases are a match to TRBD1. V was pared by 0 bases and J by 4 bases, with 5 bases of the junction left unmatched. The CDR3 extends over 15 amino acids. Germline CDR1 MNHEY, CDR2 SVGAGI. The chain's CDR3 is CASSYSGGPGTEAFF. The CDR3 DNA is TGTGCCAGCAGTTACTCAGGGGGCCCGGGCACTGAAGCTTTCTTT.

This clonotype was found many times. The chain couples TRBV11-2 to TRBJ2-3; tentatively, D is TRBD1 (5 bases). Germline lookup yields CDR1 SGHAT and CDR2 FQNNGV. V lost 4 bases, J lost 3 bases, and 20 bases lay in between. This CDR3 is 17 amino acids long. For the CDR3, the DNA is TGTGCCAGCAGCTGGAACTCAAGGGGTTTTGGGACAGATACGCAGTATTTT. Translating gives CASSWNSRGFGTDTQYF.

This clonotype came up many times. The rearrangement joins TRBV5-1 to TRBJ1-1, with 8 nucleotides matching TRBD1. Germline V gene sequence: CDR1 SGHRS, CDR2 YFSETQ. With V trimmed by 3 bases and J by 7 bases, 8 bases remained unmatched. The CDR3 covers 14 residues. CDR3 residues: CASSWTGMEGEAFF. The CDR3 DNA reads as TGCGCCAGCAGCTGGACAGGGATGGAAGGTGAAGCTTTCTTT.

This clonotype was seen repeatedly, ten times or more. V gene TRBV7-3 combines with J gene TRBJ2-3; perhaps TRBD1 as D (6 bases). This CDR3 has 16 residues. Germline-derived CDR1 and CDR2 are SGHTA and FQGTGA. V dropped 2 bases and J dropped 2 bases, with 14 bases sitting between them. This CDR3 is CASSLGQTTFTDTQYF. Written as DNA, the CDR3 is TGTGCCAGCAGCTTAGGACAGACAACCTTCACAGATACGCAGTATTTT.

As regards this clonotype: This CDR3 is missing its conserved last phenylalanine or tryptophan, likely due to a read error. This sequence joins TRBV5-1 and TRBJ2-3; D may match TRBD1 or TRBD2 (5 bases each). The CDR3 is 15 amino acids. V was shortened by 5 bases and J by 0 bases, with 13 bases between the two germline ends. Germline V CDR1 and CDR2: SGHRS, YFSETQ. The CDR3 protein is CASRSWGMSTDTQYL. The DNA of the CDR3 is TGCGCCAGCAGGTCGTGGGGGATGAGCACAGATACGCAGTATTTA.

In this sample, this clonotype turned up many times. The chain couples TRBV5-6 to TRBJ2-1, with 8 bases that match TRBD1. The CDR3 is 13 amino acids. The V gene end was trimmed by 4 bases and the J gene end by 8 bases; junction bases not matched to a gene: 5. Germline CDR1 reads SGHDT; CDR2 reads YYEEEE. The CDR3 protein is CASSPTGVYEQFF. CDR3 DNA sequence: TGTGCCAGCAGCCCGACAGGGGTGTATGAGCAGTTCTTC.

This clonotype was seen ten or more times. The chain has TRBV5-1 and TRBJ2-5; D unclear. V was pared by 5 bases and J by 2 bases, with 7 bases between. The CDR3 loop spans 12 amino acids. Germline assignment: CDR1 SGHRS and CDR2 YFSETQ. The CDR3 nucleotides are TGCGCCAGCAGTGGTCTGCAAGAGACCCAGTACTTC. Its protein is CASSGLQETQYF.

This clonotype has at least ten counts. The chain links TRBV7-6 to TRBJ2-1; TRBD2 is a possible D gene (5 bases). CDR3 length equals 15 residues. V shed 6 bases and J shed 0 bases, with 12 bases lying between them. Germline loops: CDR1 SGHVS, CDR2 FNYEAQ. The CDR3 loop is CASSSDWSSYNEQFF. The CDR3 DNA reads TGTGCCAGCAGTTCGGACTGGAGCTCCTACAATGAGCAGTTCTTC.

This clonotype was counted only a few times. This could be a read error, since a much larger clone is one nucleotide away. The chain links TRBV28 to TRBJ2-1, with 9 bases lining up with TRBD2. Germline CDR1 is MDHEN and CDR2 is SYDVKM. This CDR3 comprises 14 residues. As DNA, the CDR3 is TGTGCCAGCCATAGCGGGAGCCCCCACAATGGGCAGTTCTTC. Encoded protein: CASHSGSPHNGQFF.